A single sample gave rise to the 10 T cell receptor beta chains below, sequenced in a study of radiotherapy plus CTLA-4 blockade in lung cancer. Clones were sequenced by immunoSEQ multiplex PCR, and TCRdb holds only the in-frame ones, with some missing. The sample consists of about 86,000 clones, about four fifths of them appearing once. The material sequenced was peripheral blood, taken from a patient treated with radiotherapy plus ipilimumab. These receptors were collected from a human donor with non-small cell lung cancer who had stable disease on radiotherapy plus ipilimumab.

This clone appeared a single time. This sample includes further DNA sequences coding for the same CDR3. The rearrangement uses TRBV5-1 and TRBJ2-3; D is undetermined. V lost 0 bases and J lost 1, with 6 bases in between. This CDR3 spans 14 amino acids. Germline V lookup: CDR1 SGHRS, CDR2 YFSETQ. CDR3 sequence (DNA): TGCGCCAGCAGCTTGGGCGGACGCACAGATACGCAGTATTTT. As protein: CASSLGGRTDTQYF. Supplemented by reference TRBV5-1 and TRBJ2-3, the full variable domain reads KAGVTQTPRYLIKTRGQQVTLSCSPISGHRSVSWYQQTPGQGLQFLFEYFSETQRNKGNFPGRFSGRQFSNSRSEMNVSTLELGDSALYLCASSLGGRTDTQYFGPGTRLTVL.

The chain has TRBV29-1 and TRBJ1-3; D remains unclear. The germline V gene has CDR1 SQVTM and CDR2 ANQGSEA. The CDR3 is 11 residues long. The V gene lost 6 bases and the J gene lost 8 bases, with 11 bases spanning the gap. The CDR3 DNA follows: TGCAGCGTGAAAACCGGGGACACCATATATTTT. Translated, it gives CSVKTGDTIYF.

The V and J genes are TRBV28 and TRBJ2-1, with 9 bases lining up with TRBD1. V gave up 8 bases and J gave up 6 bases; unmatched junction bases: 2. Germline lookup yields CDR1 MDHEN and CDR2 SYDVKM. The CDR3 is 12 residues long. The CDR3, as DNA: TGTGCCAGCGCGACAGGGGGCAATGAGCAGTTCTTC. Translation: CASATGGNEQFF.

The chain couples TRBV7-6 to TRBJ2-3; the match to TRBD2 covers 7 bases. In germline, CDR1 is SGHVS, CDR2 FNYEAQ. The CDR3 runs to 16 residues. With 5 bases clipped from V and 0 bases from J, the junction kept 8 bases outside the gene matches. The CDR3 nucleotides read TGTGCCAGCAGCCCCCAGCGGGGCACTAGCACAGATACGCAGTATTTT. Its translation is CASSPQRGTSTDTQYF.

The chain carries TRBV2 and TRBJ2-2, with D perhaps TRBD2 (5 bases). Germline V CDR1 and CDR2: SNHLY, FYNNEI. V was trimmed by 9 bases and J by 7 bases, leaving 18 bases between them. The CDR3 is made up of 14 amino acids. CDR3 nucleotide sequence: TGTGCCAGGCAGGAGGCGGCTTCAGGCGGGGAGCTGTTTTTT. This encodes CARQEAASGGELFF. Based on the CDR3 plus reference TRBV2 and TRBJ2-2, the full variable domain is EPEVTQTPSHQVTQMGQEVILRCVPISNHLYFYWYRQILGQKVEFLVSFYNNEISEKSEIFDDQFSVERPDGSNFTLKIRSTKLEDSAMYFCARQEAASGGELFFGEGSRLTVL.

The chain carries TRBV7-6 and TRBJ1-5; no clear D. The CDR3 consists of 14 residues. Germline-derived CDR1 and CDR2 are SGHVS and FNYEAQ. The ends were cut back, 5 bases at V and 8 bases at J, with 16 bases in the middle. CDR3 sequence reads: CASSGGLSGEPQHF. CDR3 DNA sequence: TGTGCCAGCAGCGGAGGCCTCAGCGGGGAGCCCCAGCATTTT.

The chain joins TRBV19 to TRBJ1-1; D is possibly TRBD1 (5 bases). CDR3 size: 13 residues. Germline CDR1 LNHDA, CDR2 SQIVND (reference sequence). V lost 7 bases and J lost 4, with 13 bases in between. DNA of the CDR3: TGTGCCAGTAAGGCGGGAGGGGCCACTGAAGCTTTCTTT. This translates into CASKAGGATEAFF.

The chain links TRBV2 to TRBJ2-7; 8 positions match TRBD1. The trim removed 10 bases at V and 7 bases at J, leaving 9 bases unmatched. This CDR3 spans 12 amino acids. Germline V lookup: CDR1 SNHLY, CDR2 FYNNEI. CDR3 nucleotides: TGTGCCACCCAGGACAGGGTGGGGGAGCAGTACTTC. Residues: CATQDRVGEQYF.

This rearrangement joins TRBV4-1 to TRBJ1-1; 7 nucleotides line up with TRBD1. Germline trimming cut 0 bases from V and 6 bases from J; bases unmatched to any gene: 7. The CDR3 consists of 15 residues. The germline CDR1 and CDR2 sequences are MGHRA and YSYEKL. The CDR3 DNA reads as TGCGCCAGCAGCCAAGAGATCAGGGGGTCTTCTGAAGCTTTCTTT. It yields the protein CASSQEIRGSSEAFF.

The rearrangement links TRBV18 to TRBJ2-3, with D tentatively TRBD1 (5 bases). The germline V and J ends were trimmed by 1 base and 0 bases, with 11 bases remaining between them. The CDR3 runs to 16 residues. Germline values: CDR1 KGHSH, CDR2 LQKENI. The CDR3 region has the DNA TGTGCCAGCTCACCACTGAGTCAGGGAAGCACAGATACGCAGTATTTT. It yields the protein CASSPLSQGSTDTQYF.